Each of the 10 T cell receptor beta chains below was sequenced from the same sample in a study of shared clonotypes between healthy human individuals. The table came from immunoSEQ multiplex PCR; TCRdb's copy has only in-frame clones and leaves some out. The repertoire holds fewer than 3 million clones, with about nine tenths as singletons. Sequenced: naive CD4+ T cells from PBMCs. The subset denotes: CD45RA+ positively selected. These receptors were collected from a man aged 18 to 29 in good health. Some clones in this sample may be carry-over from other donors' samples.

This chain links TRBV28 with TRBJ2-2, with 7 bases aligning to TRBD1. Germline loops: CDR1 MDHEN, CDR2 SYDVKM. CDR3 length: 14 amino acids. V gave up 7 bases and J gave up 5 bases; unmatched junction bases: 7. The DNA for the CDR3 is TGTGCCAGCAAGGGCAGGGGGTTGACCGGGGAGCTGTTTTTT. It yields the protein CASKGRGLTGELFF.

A single count supports this clone. Other DNA sequences in this specimen translate into the identical CDR3. V is TRBV30 and J is TRBJ2-5; a possible D gene is TRBD1 (5 bases). Germline V CDR1 and CDR2: GTSNPN, SVGIG (reference sequence). This CDR3 has 12 amino acids. Trimming shortened V by 0 bases and J by 4 bases, and 6 bases separated the two germline ends. The CDR3 protein is CAWSVGAETQYF. CDR3 sequence (DNA): TGTGCCTGGAGTGTAGGGGCAGAGACCCAGTACTTC.

In this sample, this clone turned up once. This rearrangement joins TRBV11-2 to TRBJ2-1; 13 bases agree with TRBD2. The V segment lost 5 bases and the J segment 8 bases; nucleotides outside the gene matches: 6. The CDR3 has 15 amino acids. The germline V gene encodes CDR1 SGHAT and CDR2 FQNNGV. CDR3 DNA sequence: TGTGCCAGCAGCCACGGACTAGCGGGAGTGGATGAGCAGTTCTTC. Amino acids: CASSHGLAGVDEQFF.

For this clone: The same CDR3 is also encoded by other DNA sequences in this sample. V gene TRBV18 combines with J gene TRBJ2-2; D possibly uses TRBD1 or TRBD2 (5 bases each). The V end lost 3 bases, the J end lost 4 bases, and 6 bases lay between the germline ends. Germline CDR1 reads KGHSH; CDR2 reads LQKENI. This CDR3 spans 13 amino acids. CDR3 coding DNA: TGTGCCAGCTCACCGAGGGGCACCGGGGAGCTGTTTTTT. It is translated as CASSPRGTGELFF.

V is TRBV29-1 and J is TRBJ2-1, with D possibly TRBD2 on 6 matching bases. With 6 bases removed from V and 0 bases from J, the gap between germline ends came to 18 bases. There are 16 residues in the CDR3. CDR1 and CDR2 (germline): SQVTM, ANQGSEA. CDR3 region: CSVDPRGGSSYNEQFF. Written as DNA, the CDR3 is TGCAGCGTCGACCCCCGTGGGGGGAGCTCCTACAATGAGCAGTTCTTC.

The chain links TRBV9 to TRBJ1-2; TRBD1 might be the D (5 bases). The CDR3 runs to 15 residues. Germline V gene data show CDR1 as SGDLS and CDR2 as YYNGEE. V dropped 3 bases and J dropped 4 bases, with 16 bases sitting between them. The CDR3 nucleotides are TGTGCCAGCAGCGCGGGGCCGGGACTAGGCTATGGCTACACCTTC. As protein: CASSAGPGLGYGYTF.

In the case of this clone: The sample carries other DNA sequences with the same CDR3. The chain couples TRBV9 to TRBJ2-5; D is possibly TRBD1 (6 bases). This CDR3 has 13 residues. The V end was cut by 0 bases, the J end by 4 bases, with 7 bases between. Looked up from germline, CDR1 is SGDLS and CDR2 is YYNGEE. The CDR3 loop is CASSVGGRETQYF. As DNA, the CDR3 is TGTGCCAGCAGCGTAGGGGGGCGAGAGACCCAGTACTTC.

The chain employs TRBV5-1 and TRBJ1-4; weak D call: TRBD1 (5 bases). Germline CDR1 SGHRS, CDR2 YFSETQ. The CDR3 runs to 15 residues. Trimming cost V 0 bases and J 10 bases, with 16 bases left between them. CDR3 amino acids: CASSLVGDHPPKLFF. The CDR3 DNA reads TGCGCCAGCAGCTTGGTCGGGGACCATCCCCCAAAACTGTTTTTT.

The table lists this clone with a few counts. This sequence joins TRBV11-2 and TRBJ1-1; D might be TRBD1 (5 bases). The CDR3 totals 14 residues. Trimming shortened V by 2 bases and J by 8 bases, and 15 bases separated the two germline ends. Per germline, CDR1 SGHAT and CDR2 FQNNGV. The DNA for the CDR3 is TGTGCCAGCAGCTTACTTGTTCAGGGCCAGGAAGCTTTCTTT. Protein sequence: CASSLLVQGQEAFF. Using reference TRBV11-2 and TRBJ1-1 for the parts outside the CDR3, the full variable domain is EAGVAQSPRYKIIEKRQSVAFWCNPISGHATLYWYQQILGQGPKLLIQFQNNGVVDDSQLPKDRFSAERLKGVDSTLKIQPAKLEDSAVYLCASSLLVQGQEAFFGQGTRLTVV.

The chain combines TRBV7-9 with TRBJ1-4; possibly TRBD1 for D (5 bases). The CDR3 has 14 amino acids. In germline, CDR1 is SEHNR, CDR2 FQNEAQ (reference sequence). V dropped 3 bases and J dropped 4 bases, with 9 bases sitting between them. The CDR3 loop reads CASSFSQGNEKLFF. CDR3 DNA: TGTGCCAGCAGCTTCAGTCAGGGTAATGAAAAACTGTTTTTT. The full variable domain, in which reference TRBV7-9 and TRBJ1-4 provide the parts outside the CDR3, is DTGVSQNPRHKITKRGQNVTFRCDPISEHNRLYWYRQTLGQGPEFLTYFQNEAQLEKSRLLSDRFSAERPKGSFSTLEIQRTEQGDSAMYLCASSFSQGNEKLFFGSGTQLSVL.